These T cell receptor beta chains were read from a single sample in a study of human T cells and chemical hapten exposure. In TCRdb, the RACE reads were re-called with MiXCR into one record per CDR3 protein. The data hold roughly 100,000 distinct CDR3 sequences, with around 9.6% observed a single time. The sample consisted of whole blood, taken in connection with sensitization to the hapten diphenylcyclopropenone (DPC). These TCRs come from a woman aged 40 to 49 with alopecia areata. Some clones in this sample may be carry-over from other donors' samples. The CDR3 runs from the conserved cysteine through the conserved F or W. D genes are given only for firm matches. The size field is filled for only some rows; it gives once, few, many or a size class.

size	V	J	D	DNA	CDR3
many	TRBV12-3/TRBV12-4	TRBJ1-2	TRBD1	TGTGCCAGCAGTCGAACAGGGGCTCGGGCCTATGGCTACACCTTC	CASSRTGARAYGYTF
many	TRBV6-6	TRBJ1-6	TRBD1	TGTGCCAGCAGCCGAGGGACAGACCATAATTCACCCCTCCACTTT	CASSRGTDHNSPLHF
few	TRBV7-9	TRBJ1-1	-	TGTGCCAGCAGCTTTGGGCAAGAGAACACTGAAGCTTTCTTT	CASSFGQENTEAFF
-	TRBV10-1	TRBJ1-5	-	TGCGCCAGCAGTCCCGCAGAGAGCAATCAACCCCAGCATTTT	CASSPAESNQPQHF
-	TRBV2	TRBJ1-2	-	TGTGCCAGCAGGTTCCGGCTGAATACATTTGGCTACACCTTC	CASRFRLNTFGYTF
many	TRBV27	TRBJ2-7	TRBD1	TGTGCCAGCAGTTCAGGGACAGCTCTCTACGAGCAGTACTTC	CASSSGTALYEQYF
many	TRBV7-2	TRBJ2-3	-	TGTGCCAGCAGCTTAAAGACGGTGGGATCCACAGATACGCAGTATTTT	CASSLKTVGSTDTQYF
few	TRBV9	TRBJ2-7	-	TGTGCCAGCAGCGCCCGAGGTGAAGGGATGTACGAGCAGTACTTC	CASSARGEGMYEQYF
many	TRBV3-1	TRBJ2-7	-	TGTGCCAGCAGCCCAGCGGGCCGAGCCTACGAGCAGTACTTC	CASSPAGRAYEQYF
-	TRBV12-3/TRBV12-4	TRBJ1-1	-	TGTGCCAGCAGTTCTACAGTTTCTGAAGCTTTCTTT	CASSSTVSEAFF
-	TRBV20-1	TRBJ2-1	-	TGCAGTGCTTCAAGGGGCTTCGCACCTAATGAGCAGTTCTTC	CSASRGFAPNEQFF
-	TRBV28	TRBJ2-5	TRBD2	TGTGCCAGCAGTATAGCGGGGGGGCAAGAGACCCAGTACTTC	CASSIAGGQETQYF
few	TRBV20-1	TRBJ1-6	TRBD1	TGCAGTGCTACACAGGGGGCTGAGTCACCCCTCCACTTT	CSATQGAESPLHF
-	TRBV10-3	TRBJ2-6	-	TGTGCCATCAGTGATAGCCACGCGAGTGGAGCCAACGTCCTGACTTTC	CAISDSHASGANVLTF
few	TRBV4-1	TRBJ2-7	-	TGCGCCAGCAGCCAAGAGGAGGGCTACGAGCAGTACTTC	CASSQEEGYEQYF
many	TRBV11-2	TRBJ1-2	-	TGTGCCAGCAGCTTAGAGTCGGGGAAGGGGAACTATGGCTACACCTTC	CASSLESGKGNYGYTF
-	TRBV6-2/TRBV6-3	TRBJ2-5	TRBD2	TGTGCCAGCAGTCGGACTAGCGGGGGGGCCGCGGAGACCCAGTACTTC	CASSRTSGGAAETQYF
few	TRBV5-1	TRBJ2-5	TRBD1	TGCGCCAGCAGCAAAGCTGGACAGGGCGGAGAGACCCAGTACTTC	CASSKAGQGGETQYF
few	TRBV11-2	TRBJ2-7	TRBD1	TGTGCCAGCAGCCCCGGGACAGGGGGCGGACTTGGCGAGCAGTACTTC	CASSPGTGGGLGEQYF
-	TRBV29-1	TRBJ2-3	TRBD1	TGCAGCGTTAAGGGGGCTAACACAGATACGCAGTATTTT	CSVKGANTDTQYF
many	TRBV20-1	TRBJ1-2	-	TGCAGTGCTAGGGACGTCCGGATTTTGGACTATGGCTACACCTTC	CSARDVRILDYGYTF
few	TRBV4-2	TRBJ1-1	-	TGTGCCAGCAGCCAAGACGAGACGGTGAACACTGAAGCTTTCTTT	CASSQDETVNTEAFF
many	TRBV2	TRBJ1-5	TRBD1	TGTGCCAGCAGTCCACAGGGGTGGAATCAGCCCCAGCATTTT	CASSPQGWNQPQHF
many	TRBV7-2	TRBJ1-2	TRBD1	TGTGCCAGCAGCCTCGATAGTAGAGGGGGCTCTGGCTACACCTTC	CASSLDSRGGSGYTF
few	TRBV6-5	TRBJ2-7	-	TGTGCCAGCAGTTACTCGGTCGGTCAGGGCTACTACGAGCAGTACTTC	CASSYSVGQGYYEQYF
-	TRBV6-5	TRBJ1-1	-	TGTGCCAGCGTCGTGAATAGGGGGGGGACCACTGAAGCTTTCTTT	CASVVNRGGTTEAFF
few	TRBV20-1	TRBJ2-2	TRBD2	TGCAGTGCGAGAAGATTAGCGGGGGACTTGAACACCGGGGAGCTGTTTTTT	CSARRLAGDLNTGELFF
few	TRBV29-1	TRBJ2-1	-	TGCAGCGTTGAGGGGATTGGGCAGTTCTTC	CSVEGIGQFF
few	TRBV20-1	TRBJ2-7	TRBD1	TGCAGGGCCGGGACAGGCGTCAACGAGCAGTACTTC	CRAGTGVNEQYF
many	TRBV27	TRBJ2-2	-	TGTGCCAGCAGTTTACAGGGACACCTGAAGAACACCGGGGAGCTGTTTTTT	CASSLQGHLKNTGELFF
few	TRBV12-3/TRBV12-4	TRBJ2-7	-	TGTGCCAGCAGCCGAGCTGTAGGGAAGGACGAGCAGTACTTC	CASSRAVGKDEQYF
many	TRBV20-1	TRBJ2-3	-	TGCAGTGCGGGCGGTAGCACAGATACGCAGTATTTT	CSAGGSTDTQYF
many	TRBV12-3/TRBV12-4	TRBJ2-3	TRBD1	TGTGCCAGCAGTAGAGACAGGGGCGCAGATACGCAGTATTTT	CASSRDRGADTQYF
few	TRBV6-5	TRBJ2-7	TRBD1	TGTGCCAGCAGTTACTCACAGGCAGGGGGACCCTACGAGCAGTACTTC	CASSYSQAGGPYEQYF
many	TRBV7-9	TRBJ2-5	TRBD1	TGTGCCAGCAGTCCGGCAGGGGGTGAGACCCAGTACTTC	CASSPAGGETQYF
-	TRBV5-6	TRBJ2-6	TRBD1	TGTGCCAGCAGCTTGTCCGGGACAGGGTTTAGGAAGGCCGTCCTGACTTTC	CASSLSGTGFRKAVLTF
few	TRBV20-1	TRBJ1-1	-	TGCAGTGCTATGCAGGTCTCGAACACTGAAGCTTTCTTT	CSAMQVSNTEAFF
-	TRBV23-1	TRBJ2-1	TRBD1	TGCGCCAGCCCAATCCGCTCGGGACAGGGGGCCTTCCGCGATGAGCAGTTCTTC	CASPIRSGQGAFRDEQFF
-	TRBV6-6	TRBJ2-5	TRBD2	TGTGCCAGCAGTTACCCGACTAGCGGGGGCCAAGAGACCCAGTACTTC	CASSYPTSGGQETQYF
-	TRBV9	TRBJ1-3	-	TGTGCCAGCAGCGTAGGAAACTCTGGAAACACCATATATTTT	CASSVGNSGNTIYF
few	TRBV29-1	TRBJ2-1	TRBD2	TGCAGCGTTCAAGGGCTAGCGGGGACCAACAATGAGCAGTTCTTC	CSVQGLAGTNNEQFF
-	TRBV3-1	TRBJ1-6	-	TGTGCCAGCAGCCAAGACGGGGTTTTTAATTCACCCCTCCACTTT	CASSQDGVFNSPLHF
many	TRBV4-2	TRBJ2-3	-	TGTGCCAGCAGCCAAGATCTTGACCTCCCCCACACAGATACGCAGTATTTT	CASSQDLDLPHTDTQYF